This T cell receptor beta chain was identified during a study of low-dose radiotherapy and immunotherapy resistance in tumors. TRAV and TRBV primers primed cDNA for both TCRalpha and TCRbeta. With a V-primer adapter and a constant-region primer, TCRs were amplified for about 20 PCR cycles. TCRdb analysed the reads with MiXCR anew, one entry per CDR3 protein. The sample has about 39,000 distinct CDR3 sequences; around 21% are singletons. The germline V gene has CDR1 SGHRS and CDR2 YFSETQ. Trimming took 7 bases from V and 1 from J, leaving 17 bases between them. The CDR3 consists of 15 residues. Time point reported: after trial treatment. Treatment described: LDRT plus nivolumab, ipilimumab, low-dose cyclophosphamide and aspirin (RACIN trial). As their treatment, donors received nivolumab, ipilimumab, aspirin, low-dose cyclophosphamide and low-dose radiotherapy.

This receptor was identified in a female donor with ovarian cancer. The chain is built from TRBV5-1 and TRBJ1-1; TRBD1 is a possible D gene (6 bases). This specimen was PBMCs, taken after low-dose radiotherapy plus immunotherapy. In DNA, the CDR3 is TGCGCCAGCCGGGACGGGGGCTTTGGGAACACTGAAGCTTTCTTT. This translates into CASRDGGFGNTEAFF.